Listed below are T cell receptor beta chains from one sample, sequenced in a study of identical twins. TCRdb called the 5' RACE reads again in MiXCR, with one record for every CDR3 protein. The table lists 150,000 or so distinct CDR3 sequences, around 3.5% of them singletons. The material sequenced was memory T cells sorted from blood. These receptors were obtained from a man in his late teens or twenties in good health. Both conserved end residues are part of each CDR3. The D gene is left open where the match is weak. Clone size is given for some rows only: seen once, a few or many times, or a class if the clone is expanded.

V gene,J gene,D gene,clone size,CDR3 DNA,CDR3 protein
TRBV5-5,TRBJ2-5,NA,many,TGTGCCAGCAGCCACACCTCGGGGGCCGGGGAGACCCAGTACTTC,CASSHTSGAGETQYF
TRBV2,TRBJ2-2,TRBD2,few,TGTGCCAGCAGTGACTTGGGACTAGCGGAGAATACGAACACCGGGGAGCTGTTTTTT,CASSDLGLAENTNTGELFF
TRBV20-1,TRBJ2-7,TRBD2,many,TGCAGTGCTACAACCTTATTGGGACTAGCGGGAGGATCCGAGCAGTACTTC,CSATTLLGLAGGSEQYF
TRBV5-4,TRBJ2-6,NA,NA,TGTGCCAGCAGCTTGGCTCCCCGGAATCGGGCCAACGTCCTGACTTTC,CASSLAPRNRANVLTF
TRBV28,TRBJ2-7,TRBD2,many,TGTGCCAGCAGAATCTATAGCGGGGAAACCTACGAGCAGTACTTC,CASRIYSGETYEQYF
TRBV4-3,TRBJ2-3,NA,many,TGCGCCAGCAGCCAAGAAGGGCGCACAGATACGCAGTATTTT,CASSQEGRTDTQYF
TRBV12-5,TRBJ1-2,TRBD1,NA,TGTGCTAGTGGTTTGAAAGGGGGACAGAGCTACACCTTC,CASGLKGGQSYTF
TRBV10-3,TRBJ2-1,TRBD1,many,TGTGCCATCAGTGGGTCCGGGACAGGGGGCGGATTGAGTGAGCAGTTCTTC,CAISGSGTGGGLSEQFF
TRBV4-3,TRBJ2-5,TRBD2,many,TGCGCCAGCAGCCAAGGACTAGCGGGAGTGGAGACCCAGTACTTC,CASSQGLAGVETQYF
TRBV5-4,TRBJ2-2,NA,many,TGTGCCAGCAGCTTGGGCCAGCGCACCGGGGAGCTGTTTTTT,CASSLGQRTGELFF
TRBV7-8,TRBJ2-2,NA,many,TGTGCCAGCAGCTTAGAGGGGGGGACCGGGGAGCTGTTTTTT,CASSLEGGTGELFF
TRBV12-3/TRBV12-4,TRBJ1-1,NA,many,TGTGCCAGCAGGGCGGAGCAGAACACTGAAGCTTTCTTT,CASRAEQNTEAFF
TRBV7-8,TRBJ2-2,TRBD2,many,TGTGCCAGCAGCTTAACTTTGACTAGCGGGAGCGGGGAGCTGTTTTTT,CASSLTLTSGSGELFF
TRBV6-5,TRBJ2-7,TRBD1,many,TGTGCCAGCAGTTACTTCCAGGACAGGGGGCTTATGTCCTACGAGCAGTACTTC,CASSYFQDRGLMSYEQYF
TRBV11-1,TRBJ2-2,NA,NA,TGTGCCAGCAGCTTGGGGTCCGCAGCGAACACCGGGGAGCTGTTTTTT,CASSLGSAANTGELFF
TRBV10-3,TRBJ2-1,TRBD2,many,TGTGCCGCGGGGGGCAATGAGCAGTTCTTC,CAAGGNEQFF